The sequence of this T cell receptor (beta chain) was determined in a study of blood T cell repertoires in COVID-19. At the level of the study: COVID-19 samples from acute and convalescent phases originated in the United States, Italy and Spain. PBMCs, B-cell-depleted T cells, or T cells were the source of the cDNA or gDNA that made up the material.

Germline values: CDR1 MGHDK, CDR2 SYGVNS. The CDR3 sequence is 13 residues long. V shed 3 bases and J shed 3 bases, with 6 bases lying between them. Per the original methods: Amplification of reference gene primers was used by the study to estimate nucleated cell counts. Produced via immunoSEQ multiplex PCR; TCRdb's table is partial and in-frame only. That table gives V, J and clone size, and the DNA gave D and trimming. There are some 150,000 clones in the sample; less than 90% occur only once, and 38% lies in the top ten. The TCR comes from a human donor in a cohort sampled during active COVID-19. This sequence joins TRBV25-1 and TRBJ1-5, with D possibly TRBD1 on 5 matching bases. Specimen: peripheral blood. This CDR3 reads CASSETDNQPQHF. CDR3 DNA: TGTGCCAGCAGTGAGACAGACAATCAGCCCCAGCATTTT.